This passage covers 28 T cell receptor beta chains from one sample sequenced in a study of siplizumab effects on memory and regulatory T cells. TCRdb's copy holds only in-frame clones and misses some; the assay was immunoSEQ multiplex PCR. The table records tens of thousands of clones, over 70% of them present only once. Sequencing was carried out using Tregs sorted from blood. Source of these receptors: a human donor in good health.

CDR3: CASSTGPTSGELFF. The CDR3 nucleotides are TGTGCCAGCAGCACCGGGCCCACTTCCGGGGAGCTGTTTTTT. V and J are TRBV11-3 and TRBJ2-2; D is undetermined. CDR1 is SGHNT, CDR2 YENEEA, per germline. Trimming removed 5 bases at V and 6 bases at J, with 13 bases between. This CDR3 comprises 14 residues.

The chain combines TRBV7-3 with TRBJ2-1, with 11 bases matching TRBD2. From germline, CDR1 is SGHTA and CDR2 FQGTGA. There are 14 residues in the CDR3. V lost 5 bases, J lost 8 bases, and 5 bases stayed unmatched. This CDR3 reads CASSRLAGYDEQFF. CDR3 sequence (DNA): TGTGCCAGCAGCCGACTAGCGGGATATGATGAGCAGTTCTTC.

This clone was seen a single time. This chain joins TRBV25-1 and TRBJ1-4, with TRBD1 matching over 10 bases. CDR1 is MGHDK and CDR2 is SYGVNS in the germline V gene. The V segment lost 3 bases and the J segment 8 bases; nucleotides outside the gene matches: 6. CDR3 length equals 15 residues. The CDR3 spells CASSDRQGAREKLFF. The CDR3, as DNA: TGTGCCAGCAGTGATCGACAGGGGGCAAGAGAAAAACTGTTTTTT.

CDR3 sequence: CASSPRPEDTQYF. The CDR3 nucleotides are TGTGCCAGCAGCCCCCGTCCGGAAGATACGCAGTATTTT. The rearrangement joins TRBV9 to TRBJ2-3; D gene uncertain. The V gene's germline CDR1 is SGDLS and CDR2 YYNGEE. Trimming cost V 4 bases and J 5 bases, with 11 bases left between them. This CDR3 is built from 13 residues. Full variable domain (rest looked up from reference TRBV9 and TRBJ2-3): DSGVTQTPKHLITATGQRVTLRCSPRSGDLSVYWYQQSLDQGLQFLIQYYNGEERAKGNILERFSAQQFPDLHSELNLSSLELGDSALYFCASSPRPEDTQYFGPGTRLTVL.

The chain carries TRBV4-3 and TRBJ2-3; TRBD2 agrees at 11 bases. The V gene end was trimmed by 2 bases and the J gene end by 10 bases; junction bases not matched to a gene: 11. Germline V gene sequence: CDR1 LGHNA, CDR2 YSLEER. The length of the CDR3 is 16 residues. The CDR3 reads CASSQNRLAGGRPQYF. The CDR3 DNA follows: TGCGCCAGCAGCCAAAATCGTCTAGCGGGAGGAAGGCCGCAGTATTTT.

This chain links TRBV6-6 with TRBJ2-3; tentative D call: TRBD1 (6 bases). CDR1 is MNHNY and CDR2 is SVGAGI in the germline V gene (reference sequence). This CDR3 region has 16 residues. V was clipped by 6 bases and J by 2 bases, with 18 bases between them. CDR3 bases: TGTGCCAGCAGACGTGACAGGTTAATTTCCACAGATACGCAGTATTTT. Protein product: CASRRDRLISTDTQYF.

This clone was detected only once. The chain uses TRBV7-3 and TRBJ2-2; no reliable D call. Trimming removed 11 bases from V and 2 bases from J, with 24 bases in between. Germline CDR1 is SGHTA and CDR2 is FQGTGA. This CDR3 comprises 17 residues. Here the CDR3 reads CAGLVRYSQLNTGELFF. Here the CDR3 DNA reads TGTGCCGGCCTGGTGAGGTACTCACAACTTAACACCGGGGAGCTGTTTTTT.

The chain joins TRBV27 to TRBJ2-7; D is perhaps TRBD2 (6 bases). Deletions cut 5 bases from V and 2 bases from J, with 10 bases between. Germline assignment: CDR1 MNHEY and CDR2 SMNVEV (reference sequence). CDR3 length: 13 residues. This chain's CDR3 is CASSLTRTYEQYF. The CDR3 DNA reads as TGTGCCAGCAGTCTGACTAGAACCTACGAGCAGTACTTC.

The V call is TRBV6-6, the J call TRBJ1-1; D gene ambiguous. Germline CDR1 and CDR2: MNHNY and SVGAGI (reference sequence). V was cut by 8 bases and J by 10 bases, with 20 bases left in between. The CDR3 is 13 amino acids. Written as DNA, the CDR3 is TGTGCCAGCTGGCAGCGTTCGAATTTGGGAGCTTTCTTT. Its protein is CASWQRSNLGAFF.

The chain employs TRBV5-3 and TRBJ1-2; no reliable D call. TRBV5-3 is an ORF; its function is uncertain. The V gene lost 1 base and the J gene lost 4 bases, with 14 bases spanning the gap. The CDR3 contains 15 residues. The CDR3 region has the DNA TGTGCCAGAAGCTTGACTCTGGGTCGGGTCTATGGCTACACCTTC. Translation: CARSLTLGRVYGYTF.

The chain employs TRBV2 and TRBJ1-4; D gene unclear. V lost 4 bases and J lost 4, with 7 bases in between. Germline V gene data show CDR1 as SNHLY and CDR2 as FYNNEI. The CDR3 length is 13 residues. CDR3 nucleotide sequence: TGTGCCAGCAGTGCCGAGCGTAATGAAAAACTGTTTTTT. This gives the protein CASSAERNEKLFF. The variable domain in full, completed from reference TRBV2 and TRBJ1-4, reads EPEVTQTPSHQVTQMGQEVILRCVPISNHLYFYWYRQILGQKVEFLVSFYNNEISEKSEIFDDQFSVERPDGSNFTLKIRSTKLEDSAMYFCASSAERNEKLFFGSGTQLSVL.

CDR3 coding DNA: TGTGCCAGCAGTGATCGGAGCTCCTACGAGCAGTACTTC. It codes for CASSDRSSYEQYF. The chain carries TRBV6-6 and TRBJ2-7, with D unclear. Germline CDR1 MNHNY, CDR2 SVGAGI (reference sequence). V lost 5 bases and J lost 0, with 8 bases in between. The CDR3 length is 13 residues.

V gene TRBV6-5 combines with J gene TRBJ2-2, with D maybe TRBD1 (6 bases). This CDR3 spans 15 amino acids. The germline CDR1 and CDR2 sequences are MNHEY and SVGAGI. Trimming took off 2 bases at V and 6 bases at J, with 13 bases between the two ends. CDR3 nucleotides: TGTGCCAGCAGTTACAGTCAGGGGCGCGCCGGGGAGCTGTTTTTT. Protein product: CASSYSQGRAGELFF.

This clone was seen only once. The V gene is TRBV10-3, the J gene TRBJ2-2, with a tentative D call TRBD1 (5 bases). This CDR3 is 13 amino acids long. V shed 8 bases and J shed 9 bases, with 16 bases lying between them. Germline lookup yields CDR1 ENHRY and CDR2 SYGVKD. The chain's CDR3 is CAIGRQFNRELFF. The CDR3 DNA is TGTGCCATCGGCCGACAGTTCAACCGGGAGCTGTTTTTT.

The DNA of the CDR3 is TGTGCCAGCAGCCAAGGGACAGGGAAAGCTTTCTTT. Residues: CASSQGTGKAFF. The chain combines TRBV4-2 with TRBJ1-1; 8 bases are a match to TRBD1. The V and J ends lost 1 base and 9 bases, in that order; junction bases with no gene match: 1. Germline assignment: CDR1 LGHNA and CDR2 YNFKEQ. CDR3 length: 12 amino acids.

Points on this clone: The sample has other DNA sequences that encode this CDR3 too. V gene TRBV19 combines with J gene TRBJ2-3; 7 positions match TRBD1. V lost 1 base and J lost 1; bases outside the gene matches: 2. This CDR3 is built from 15 residues. Germline assignment: CDR1 LNHDA and CDR2 SQIVND (reference sequence). The CDR3 is CASSIGQGGTDTQYF. The DNA of the CDR3 is TGTGCCAGTAGTATAGGGCAGGGGGGCACAGATACGCAGTATTTT.

This chain joins TRBV7-9 and TRBJ2-5; possibly TRBD1 for D (5 bases). The CDR3 has 12 residues. Germline lookup yields CDR1 SEHNR and CDR2 FQNEAQ (reference sequence). Trimming took off 11 bases at V and 0 bases at J, with 10 bases between the two ends. The CDR3 DNA sequence: TGTGCCGGTGCGACAGACCAAGAGACCCAGTACTTC. This translates into CAGATDQETQYF.

J is TRBJ1-1 and V is TRBV18; 7 bases align to TRBD1. Germline CDR1 reads KGHSH; CDR2 reads LQKENI. CDR3 length equals 14 residues. The V gene end was trimmed by 4 bases and the J gene end by 8 bases; junction bases not matched to a gene: 10. The CDR3 reads CASSRRDSNIEAFF. The CDR3 DNA sequence: TGTGCCAGCTCACGACGGGACAGCAACATAGAAGCTTTCTTT. The full variable domain, with the rest looked up from reference TRBV18 and TRBJ1-1, is NAGVMQNPRHLVRRRGQEARLRCSPMKGHSHVYWYRQLPEEGLKFMVYLQKENIIDESGMPKERFSAEFPKEGPSILRIQQVVRGDSAAYFCASSRRDSNIEAFFGQGTRLTVV.

The V gene is TRBV5-1, the J gene TRBJ2-3; D gene unclear. Germline CDR1 reads SGHRS; CDR2 reads YFSETQ. The CDR3 is 14 residues long. The V end lost 2 bases, the J end lost 2 bases, and 9 bases lay between the germline ends. CDR3 in DNA: TGCGCCAGCAGCTTACATACGCCCACAGATACGCAGTATTTT. Its translation is CASSLHTPTDTQYF.

The chain's CDR3 is CASSGHDLNTEAFF. The CDR3 DNA follows: TGTGCCAGCAGTGGACACGATCTCAACACTGAAGCTTTCTTT. The chain recombines TRBV6-1 with TRBJ1-1; no clear D. This CDR3 contains 14 residues. Trimming took 4 bases from V and 2 from J, leaving 11 bases between them. In germline, CDR1 is MNHNS, CDR2 SASEGT.

The genes are TRBV7-9 and TRBJ1-4, with TRBD1 as a possible D gene (6 bases). The CDR3 runs 15 residues. Looked up from germline, CDR1 is SEHNR and CDR2 is FQNEAQ (reference sequence). With 2 bases removed from V and 10 bases from J, the gap between germline ends came to 17 bases. The CDR3 is CASSLSGDIWGKLFF. The CDR3 coding sequence is TGTGCCAGCAGCTTATCGGGGGACATATGGGGAAAACTGTTTTTT.

The chain is built from TRBV28 and TRBJ2-5, with D possibly TRBD2 on 5 matching bases. The CDR3 sequence is 16 residues long. Germline loops: CDR1 MDHEN, CDR2 SYDVKM. V lost 5 bases, J lost 5 bases, and 21 bases lay in between. CDR3 protein: CASSTKRVEGGETQYF. Written as DNA, the CDR3 is TGTGCCAGCAGTACCAAGAGGGTAGAGGGCGGGGAGACCCAGTACTTC.

The chain uses TRBV11-2 and TRBJ2-1; perhaps D is TRBD1 or TRBD2 (5 bases each). Germline V gene sequence: CDR1 SGHAT, CDR2 FQNNGV. V was clipped by 5 bases and J by 6 bases, with 14 bases between them. The CDR3 runs 14 residues. Written as DNA, the CDR3 is TGTGCCAGCAGCCGTACTGGGGGATCCAATGAGCAGTTCTTC. This gives the protein CASSRTGGSNEQFF. Full variable domain (rest looked up from reference TRBV11-2 and TRBJ2-1): EAGVAQSPRYKIIEKRQSVAFWCNPISGHATLYWYQQILGQGPKLLIQFQNNGVVDDSQLPKDRFSAERLKGVDSTLKIQPAKLEDSAVYLCASSRTGGSNEQFFGPGTRLTVL.

Only one count was recorded for this clone. The J gene is TRBJ2-3, the V gene TRBV7-2; no definite D call. The CDR3 extends over 14 amino acids. Germline V gene sequence: CDR1 SGHTA, CDR2 FQGNSA. Between the trimmed V and J ends, which lost 3 bases and 3 bases, there was a span of 10 bases. CDR3 sequence: CASSFSGRTDTQYF. Here the CDR3 DNA reads TGTGCCAGCAGCTTCTCGGGCCGTACAGATACGCAGTATTTT.

This chain links TRBV18 with TRBJ1-2; possibly TRBD1 for D (5 bases). Germline values: CDR1 KGHSH, CDR2 LQKENI. The V end lost 3 bases, the J end lost 6 bases, and 11 bases lay between the germline ends. CDR3 length: 13 residues. This CDR3 is CASSPDRTHGYTF. CDR3 nucleotide sequence: TGTGCCAGCTCACCTGACAGAACCCATGGCTACACCTTC.

The chain uses TRBV5-8 and TRBJ2-3; D not resolved. The CDR3 is 15 residues long. Looked up from germline, CDR1 is SGHTS and CDR2 is YDEGEE. The V gene lost 1 base and the J gene lost 3 bases, with 12 bases spanning the gap. The CDR3 coding sequence is TGTGCCAGCAGCTTGCCCTCTAAATGGACAGATACGCAGTATTTT. Protein product: CASSLPSKWTDTQYF.

This sequence joins TRBV15 and TRBJ2-3; D perhaps matches TRBD1 (5 bases). The CDR3 totals 14 residues. Germline values: CDR1 LNHNV, CDR2 YYDKDF (reference sequence). Trimming took 1 base from V and 2 from J, leaving 7 bases between them. The CDR3 sequence is CATSRGQTTDTQYF. CDR3 DNA: TGTGCCACCAGCAGAGGACAGACCACAGATACGCAGTATTTT.

The chain is built from TRBV28 and TRBJ2-7, with D possibly TRBD2 on 6 matching bases. Germline V gene data show CDR1 as MDHEN and CDR2 as SYDVKM. CDR3 length equals 16 residues. With 7 bases removed from V and 4 bases from J, the gap between germline ends came to 23 bases. Here the CDR3 DNA reads TGTGCCAGCACGGATGTAGGGCTAGCGCCTGATTACGAGCAGTACTTC. Translated, it gives CASTDVGLAPDYEQYF.